A single sample is the source of the 31 T cell receptor beta chains below, sequenced in a study of breast tumors, draining lymph nodes, adjacent tissues. TCRdb re-derived calls from the multiplex PCR reads in MiXCR, one entry per CDR3 protein. The sample carries approximately 230,000 distinct CDR3 sequences, approximately 36% recorded once. Breast cancer patients provided tissue from their axillary draining lymph nodes. Sequencing used axillary lymph node tissue. These receptors all stem from a female donor with breast cancer. Some clones in this sample may be carry-over from other donors' samples.

Ten or more counts support this clonotype. This rearrangement joins TRBV5-6 to TRBJ2-7; 8 bases map to TRBD1. Trimming at V came to 4 bases and at J to 2 bases, leaving 8 bases not matched to a gene. CDR3 length: 15 residues. Germline V gene sequence: CDR1 SGHDT, CDR2 YYEEEE. In DNA form, the CDR3 reads TGTGCCAGCAGCCCAGGGGGCGCGAGCCCCTACGAGCAGTACTTC. Translating it yields CASSPGGASPYEQYF.

This clonotype was counted only a few times. The gene calls are TRBV30 and TRBJ2-2; 7 positions agree with TRBD1. CDR3 length equals 14 residues. Per the germline V gene, CDR1 is GTSNPN and CDR2 is SVGIG (reference sequence). V was clipped by 6 bases and J by 2 bases; unmatched bases: 6. The CDR3 coding sequence is TGTGCCTGCCCGGGACAGAAAAACACCGGGGAGCTGTTTTTT. This codes for CACPGQKNTGELFF.

This clonotype appeared many times. This chain links TRBV4-1 with TRBJ1-2; 7 positions agree with TRBD1. Unmatched junction bases numbered 9, after V lost 2 bases and J lost 6 bases. The length of the CDR3 is 15 residues. Per the germline V gene, CDR1 is MGHRA and CDR2 is YSYEKL. The chain's CDR3 is CASSQPTGRKDGYTF. CDR3 nucleotides: TGCGCCAGCAGCCAACCGACAGGGAGGAAGGATGGCTACACCTTC.

This clonotype was seen many times. The J gene is TRBJ1-5, the V gene TRBV20-1; D might be TRBD1 (5 bases). CDR1 is DFQATT, CDR2 SNEGSKA, per germline (reference sequence). This CDR3 region has 18 residues. V was clipped by 3 bases and J by 1 base, with 22 bases between them. The CDR3, as DNA: TGCAGTGCTAGCATTAGTTGGGCAGGGAAGGGGAGCAATCAGCCCCAGCATTTT. The encoded protein is CSASISWAGKGSNQPQHF.

This clonotype was recorded at least ten times. The CDR3 DNA reads as TGTGCCAGCAGCCTGGGGACTAGCGGGAGGAGCGAGCAGTACTTC. Translation gives CASSLGTSGRSEQYF. The V and J genes are TRBV9 and TRBJ2-7; 15 bases match TRBD2. J was trimmed by 6 bases and V by 4 bases; bases with no gene match: 5. The CDR3 is 15 amino acids. CDR1 is SGDLS and CDR2 is YYNGEE in the germline V gene.

This clonotype has more than one count but fewer than ten. The chain employs TRBV7-8 and TRBJ1-1; D is ambiguous. V was clipped by 0 bases and J by 1 base, with 6 bases between them. Germline CDR1 is SGHVS and CDR2 is FQNEAQ. This CDR3 comprises 14 residues. In nucleotides, the CDR3 is TGTGCCAGCAGCTTAGCGAGCGGGAACACTGAAGCTTTCTTT. Its translation is CASSLASGNTEAFF.

The rearrangement joins TRBV11-2 to TRBJ2-3, with D perhaps matching TRBD1 or TRBD2 (5 bases each). V shed 1 base and J shed 6 bases, with 17 bases lying between them. The CDR3 totals 16 residues. CDR1 is SGHAT, CDR2 FQNNGV, per germline. The CDR3 protein is CASSLGRGGSGDTQYF. The CDR3 DNA is TGTGCCAGCAGCTTAGGACGTGGGGGTTCTGGGGATACGCAGTATTTT. The full variable domain, completed using reference TRBV11-2 and TRBJ2-3, is EAGVAQSPRYKIIEKRQSVAFWCNPISGHATLYWYQQILGQGPKLLIQFQNNGVVDDSQLPKDRFSAERLKGVDSTLKIQPAKLEDSAVYLCASSLGRGGSGDTQYFGPGTRLTVL.

The gene calls are TRBV3-2 and TRBJ1-3. TRBV3-2 is a listed pseudogene. The CDR3 runs to 17 residues. The CDR3 sequence is CASSQDEGPHSGNTIYF. For the CDR3, the DNA is TGTGCCAGCAGCCAAGATGAGGGACCCCACTCTGGAAACACCATATATTTT.

This chain joins TRBV2 and TRBJ2-2, with TRBD2 identical over 8 bases. The V and J ends lost 7 bases and 4 bases, in that order; junction bases with no gene match: 8. Germline V gene sequence: CDR1 SNHLY, CDR2 FYNNEI. This CDR3 has 15 residues. This CDR3 reads CASTGLAGPTGELFF. The CDR3 bases are TGTGCCAGCACTGGCCTAGCGGGCCCCACCGGGGAGCTGTTTTTT.

Concerning this clonotype itself: Given a much more abundant clone one base away, this may be a read error. The J gene is TRBJ2-1, the V gene TRBV20-1; 10 bases align to TRBD1. Trimming at V came to 1 base and at J to 6 bases, leaving 12 bases not matched to a gene. Germline lookup yields CDR1 DFQATT and CDR2 SNEGSKA (reference sequence). This CDR3 region has 17 residues. DNA for the CDR3: TGCAGTGCTAGAGGCCTCGGGACAGGGGCCGTCACCAATGAGCAGTTCTTC. Translation: CSARGLGTGAVTNEQFF.

V is TRBV5-1 and J is TRBJ2-3, with 8 bases matching TRBD2. The ends lost 1 base at V and 11 bases at J; junction bases unmatched: 15. Germline loops: CDR1 SGHRS, CDR2 YFSETQ. This CDR3 spans 16 amino acids. The CDR3 reads CASSLREGLRSNEQYF. The CDR3 nucleotides are TGCGCCAGCAGCTTGCGGGAGGGCCTTAGGAGCAATGAGCAGTATTTT. Full variable domain (missing parts from reference TRBV5-1 and TRBJ2-3): KAGVTQTPRYLIKTRGQQVTLSCSPISGHRSVSWYQQTPGQGLQFLFEYFSETQRNKGNFPGRFSGRQFSNSRSEMNVSTLELGDSALYLCASSLREGLRSNEQYFGPGTRLTVL.

The chain has TRBV19 and TRBJ2-5; D unresolved. In germline, CDR1 is LNHDA, CDR2 SQIVND (reference sequence). V lost 3 bases to trimming and J lost 5 bases, with 13 bases between them. The CDR3 covers 14 residues. The CDR3 spells CASSIVFGLETQYF. The DNA of the CDR3 is TGTGCCAGTAGTATCGTATTCGGCTTGGAGACCCAGTACTTC.

This clonotype was recorded many times. The chain has TRBV2 and TRBJ2-1, with 11 bases identical to TRBD2. Germline V gene lookup returns CDR1 SNHLY and CDR2 FYNNEI. The CDR3 spans 16 residues. V shed 7 bases, J shed 9 bases, and the junction held 14 bases outside the gene matches. The CDR3 loop reads CASILPGLAEGGEQFF. The DNA for the CDR3 is TGTGCCAGCATCCTACCGGGACTAGCGGAGGGGGGTGAGCAGTTCTTC. Complete variable domain (other parts from reference TRBV2 and TRBJ2-1): EPEVTQTPSHQVTQMGQEVILRCVPISNHLYFYWYRQILGQKVEFLVSFYNNEISEKSEIFDDQFSVERPDGSNFTLKIRSTKLEDSAMYFCASILPGLAEGGEQFFGPGTRLTVL.

This clonotype was counted ten times or more. This chain uses TRBV30 with TRBJ2-7; TRBD2 matches at 14 bases. The CDR3 has 15 amino acids. The V segment lost 0 bases and the J segment 6 bases; nucleotides outside the gene matches: 4. Germline loops: CDR1 GTSNPN, CDR2 SVGIG (reference sequence). In DNA, the CDR3 is TGTGCCTGGAGTGTGTCGACTAGCGGGAGGGTCGAGCAGTACTTC. It specifies CAWSVSTSGRVEQYF.

This clonotype was seen many times. The rearrangement joins TRBV12-3 or TRBV12-4 to TRBJ1-4; possible D gene TRBD1, 6 bases. The CDR3 spans 14 residues. Between the trimmed V and J ends, which lost 3 bases and 8 bases, there was a span of 13 bases. The CDR3 here is CASSFRGMQEKLFF. Here the CDR3 DNA reads TGTGCCAGCAGTTTCAGGGGTATGCAGGAAAAACTGTTTTTT.

At least ten counts were recorded for this clonotype. CDR3 loop: CASSLERDYPEETQYF. The CDR3 bases are TGTGCCAGCAGCTTGGAGCGGGACTATCCCGAAGAGACCCAGTACTTC. This chain connects TRBV5-6 to TRBJ2-5; the match to TRBD2 covers 7 bases. CDR1 is SGHDT and CDR2 is YYEEEE in the germline V gene. The trim removed 0 bases at V and 3 bases at J, leaving 8 bases unmatched. The CDR3 has 16 amino acids. Filled out from reference TRBV5-6 and TRBJ2-5, the complete variable domain reads DAGVTQSPTHLIKTRGQQVTLRCSPKSGHDTVSWYQQALGQGPQFIFQYYEEEERQRGNFPDRFSGHQFPNYSSELNVNALLLGDSALYLCASSLERDYPEETQYFGPGTRLLVL.

Concerning this clonotype: A clone one base away is much larger, so this may be a read error. The genes are TRBV5-1 and TRBJ2-3; D is uncertain. The germline V gene has CDR1 SGHRS and CDR2 YFSETQ. The CDR3 has 13 amino acids. CDR3 sequence: CAGSLELPDTQYF. In nucleotides, the CDR3 is TGCGCCGGCAGCTTGGAACTCCCAGATACGCAGTATTTT.

This clonotype was detected many times. This chain links TRBV10-1 with TRBJ2-3, with 10 bases lining up with TRBD2. The CDR3 runs to 15 residues. Germline CDR1 reads WNHNN; CDR2 reads SYGVQD (reference sequence). V was pared by 6 bases and J by 6 bases, with 9 bases of the junction left unmatched. CDR3 region: CASSEGTSERDTQYF. In nucleotides, the CDR3 is TGCGCCAGCAGCGAAGGGACTAGCGAAAGGGATACGCAGTATTTT.

This clonotype appeared a few times. The rearrangement joins TRBV27 to TRBJ1-1, with D unresolved. CDR1 MNHEY and CDR2 SMNVEV come from the germline V gene (reference sequence). The CDR3 sequence is 12 residues long. With 7 bases removed from V and 7 bases from J, the gap between germline ends came to 13 bases. The CDR3 region is CASTTGRNEAFF. The CDR3 DNA is TGTGCCAGCACCACCGGACGGAATGAAGCTTTCTTT.

Ten or more counts support this clonotype. This chain connects TRBV29-1 to TRBJ1-2, with D unclear. Between the trimmed V and J ends, which lost 0 bases and 4 bases, there was a span of 12 bases. The CDR3 consists of 14 residues. CDR1 is SQVTM and CDR2 is ANQGSEA in the germline V gene. The CDR3 is CSVEDRRGGYGYTF. For the CDR3, the DNA is TGCAGCGTTGAAGATAGGCGGGGAGGCTATGGCTACACCTTC.

This clonotype was counted at least ten times. The final CDR3 position lacks the conserved phenylalanine or tryptophan, pointing to a likely read error. The DNA is omitted, as the CDR3 cannot be located on it reliably, and the CDR3 follows TCRdb's listing. V is TRBV28 and J is TRBJ2-5; TRBD2, as called in the table, went unchecked against the DNA. The CDR3 sequence runs 11 residues, both termini included. Germline loops: CDR1 MDHEN, CDR2 SYDVKM. CDR3 amino acids: CASSSGLANYL.

This rearrangement joins TRBV7-9 to TRBJ1-6; 9 bases are shared with TRBD1. The V gene's germline CDR1 is SEHNR and CDR2 FQNEAQ (reference sequence). The CDR3 runs 15 residues. J was trimmed by 8 bases and V by 1 base; bases with no gene match: 3. The CDR3 is CASSLGQGEHSPLHF. The DNA of the CDR3 is TGTGCCAGCAGCTTAGGACAGGGGGAACATTCACCCCTCCACTTT.

The V gene is TRBV19, the J gene TRBJ1-2; D is perhaps TRBD1 (5 bases). V was clipped by 2 bases and J by 0 bases, with 16 bases between them. Germline V gives CDR1 LNHDA, CDR2 SQIVND (reference sequence). The CDR3 has 17 amino acids. CDR3 amino acids: CASSITGTQLSNYGYTF. The CDR3 nucleotides read TGTGCCAGTAGTATAACCGGGACTCAACTCTCTAACTATGGCTACACCTTC.

The chain joins TRBV5-6 to TRBJ2-7, with 7 bases lining up with TRBD2. Germline V gene data show CDR1 as SGHDT and CDR2 as YYEEEE. Trimming at V came to 5 bases and at J to 4 bases, leaving 18 bases not matched to a gene. This CDR3 contains 17 residues. CDR3 sequence reads: CASSEPLAGDTIYEQYF. The CDR3 bases are TGTGCCAGCAGTGAACCCCTTGCGGGGGATACGATTTACGAGCAGTACTTC.

The chain recombines TRBV20-1 with TRBJ2-3; 12 bases line up with TRBD2. Germline values: CDR1 DFQATT, CDR2 SNEGSKA (reference sequence). CDR3 length: 15 amino acids. The V and J ends lost 6 bases and 5 bases, in that order; junction bases with no gene match: 9. CDR3 in amino acids: CSAELAGGSGDTQYF. DNA for the CDR3: TGCAGTGCAGAACTAGCGGGGGGTTCAGGAGATACGCAGTATTTT.

This chain joins TRBV10-3 and TRBJ2-3, with 10 bases lining up with TRBD2. This CDR3 is built from 15 residues. The germline V gene has CDR1 ENHRY and CDR2 SYGVKD. V shed 3 bases and J 11 bases; nucleotides not matched to a gene: 11. The CDR3 reads CAISESGRALNEQYF. In nucleotides, the CDR3 is TGTGCCATCAGTGAAAGCGGGAGGGCACTCAATGAGCAGTATTTT.

The sample holds many counts of this clonotype. The chain is built from TRBV20-1 and TRBJ1-3; D might be TRBD1 (5 bases). Germline V gene data show CDR1 as DFQATT and CDR2 as SNEGSKA (reference sequence). V shed 6 bases and J shed 2 bases, with 11 bases lying between them. The CDR3 totals 13 residues. The chain's CDR3 is CSAKQAAGNTIYF. CDR3 DNA sequence: TGCAGTGCAAAACAGGCCGCTGGAAACACCATATATTTT.

This clonotype was seen many times. The chain carries TRBV15 and TRBJ1-5; D not certain. The CDR3 is made up of 14 amino acids. The V gene lost 4 bases and the J gene lost 2 bases, with 9 bases spanning the gap. Germline CDR1 reads LNHNV; CDR2 reads YYDKDF (reference sequence). In nucleotides, the CDR3 is TGTGCCACCAGCAAAAGGTTAGGCAATCAGCCCCAGCATTTT. Encoded protein: CATSKRLGNQPQHF.

This rearrangement joins TRBV14 to TRBJ2-2; 7 bases fit TRBD1. From germline, CDR1 is SGHDN and CDR2 FVKESK. This CDR3 comprises 14 residues. J gave up 6 bases and V 4 bases, and 5 bases lay outside the gene matches. CDR3 sequence reads: CASSRDRASGELFF. CDR3 sequence (DNA): TGTGCCAGCAGCCGAGACAGGGCCTCCGGGGAGCTGTTTTTT.

A note on this clonotype: Being one base from a much bigger clone, this may be a read error. The rearrangement links TRBV12-3 or TRBV12-4 to TRBJ2-5; 13 positions match TRBD2. The CDR3 is 15 residues long. CDR3 sequence (DNA): TGTGCCAGCAGCCTAGGGACTAGCGGGAAGGGGACCCAGCACTTC. Encoded protein: CASSLGTSGKGTQHF.

This clonotype was counted at least ten times. This chain uses TRBV15 with TRBJ2-7; D is unresolved. Germline CDR1 reads LNHNV; CDR2 reads YYDKDF (reference sequence). This CDR3 is 14 amino acids long. V lost 3 bases and J 4 bases, leaving 13 bases between the germline ends. The CDR3 coding sequence is TGTGCCACCAGCAGGTCATTGTCCCAGTACGAGCAGTACTTC. The encoded protein is CATSRSLSQYEQYF.